One sample yielded the 8 T cell receptor beta chains listed below, sequenced in a study of blood T cells in healthy people across ages (dated by TCRdb to the mid-2010s). The library was prepared using 5' RACE. Instrument used: Illumina HiSeq 2500. The second PCR ran for about 6 to 12 cycles and used a J-beta primer mix along with a sample-barcoded 5' primer. TCRdb applied fastp at Q25 and MiXCR to the public reads, then kept only in-frame beta chains. When rows share a CDR3 protein, they turn into one entry using the most common DNA and genes. A total of fewer than 2,000,000 distinct CDR3 sequences appear in this sample, roughly a third of them only once. The biggest ten clones account for about 11% of the sample. Sequencing was carried out using blood. The receptors originated from a woman in her twenties or thirties in good health.

The CDR3 bases are TGCAGTGCGGGATGGCGGGAGAGTCAAGAGACCCAGTACTTC. It yields the protein CSAGWRESQETQYF. This chain joins TRBV20-1 and TRBJ2-5, with 7 positions matching TRBD2. V dropped 6 bases and J dropped 2; count of bases not matched to a gene: 9. The germline V gene encodes CDR1 DFQATT and CDR2 SNEGSKA (reference sequence). This CDR3 is built from 14 residues.

The J gene is TRBJ2-1, the V gene TRBV21-1. TRBV21-1 is marked as a pseudogene. This CDR3 spans 8 amino acids. The CDR3 coding sequence is TGTGCCAGCATGCGGCAGTTCTTC. Protein product: CASMRQFF.

The chain couples TRBV28 to TRBJ2-5, with D possibly matching TRBD2 (6 bases). The V gene lost 5 bases and the J gene lost 0 bases, with 19 bases spanning the gap. The CDR3 runs to 17 residues. Looked up from germline, CDR1 is MDHEN and CDR2 is SYDVKM. The CDR3 region has the DNA TGTGCCAGCAGTCCTCGTGTGAGCGGGTACCACCAAGAGACCCAGTACTTC. Translated, it gives CASSPRVSGYHQETQYF.

J is TRBJ1-2 and V is TRBV27; 10 positions match TRBD1. Unmatched junction bases numbered 8, after V lost 5 bases and J lost 5 bases. Germline V gives CDR1 MNHEY, CDR2 SMNVEV (reference sequence). The CDR3 covers 15 residues. The CDR3 region has the DNA TGTGCCAGCAGTCCGCGACAGGGGGCGTTTTATGGCTACACCTTC. This codes for CASSPRQGAFYGYTF.

This clonotype was found a few times. The chain couples TRBV5-1 to TRBJ2-7; 7 bases agree with TRBD1. The CDR3 spans 14 residues. Per the germline V gene, CDR1 is SGHRS and CDR2 is YFSETQ. The junction had 7 bases not matched to a gene; V was cut back by 6 bases and J by 1 base. CDR3 sequence reads: CASNRDSLSYEQYF. CDR3 DNA sequence: TGCGCCAGCAACCGGGACAGCCTTTCCTACGAGCAGTACTTC.

In this sample, this clonotype turned up a few times. This chain uses TRBV7-6 with TRBJ2-5; TRBD2 matches 8 bases. This CDR3 is 16 amino acids long. The V and J ends lost 2 bases and 1 base, in that order; junction bases with no gene match: 6. Germline V gene data show CDR1 as SGHVS and CDR2 as FNYEAQ. CDR3 amino acids: CASSLIPGGSQETQYF. The DNA for the CDR3 is TGTGCCAGCAGCTTAATCCCGGGGGGGAGCCAAGAGACCCAGTACTTC.

To note about this clonotype: A much larger clone lies a single base off, so this may be a read error. This chain joins TRBV29-1 and TRBJ2-1, with 8 nucleotides matching TRBD2. CDR1 is SQVTM and CDR2 is ANQGSEA in the germline V gene. V dropped 7 bases and J dropped 6; count of bases not matched to a gene: 20. The CDR3 is 17 residues long. CDR3 sequence reads: CSAQEYGRGTSGNEQFF. For the CDR3, the DNA is TGCAGCGCCCAAGAATACGGCCGCGGAACTAGCGGCAATGAGCAGTTCTTC.

This clonotype was seen many times. The V and J genes are TRBV20-1 and TRBJ1-2; the match to TRBD1 covers 7 bases. There are 12 residues in the CDR3. Unmatched junction bases numbered 5, after V lost 6 bases and J lost 4 bases. Germline assignment: CDR1 DFQATT and CDR2 SNEGSKA (reference sequence). CDR3 DNA: TGCAGTGCCCGACCAGGGGGCTATGGCTACACCTTC. This gives the protein CSARPGGYGYTF.